This section outlines one T cell receptor beta chain sequence together with its context. Its antigen is unidentified. The record originates from a study of OX40 agonist ivuxolimab in advanced cancers. Study in general: An agonistic human IgG2 monoclonal antibody against OX40 (CD134) was given. Those treated in dose escalation had hepatocellular carcinoma, melanoma, renal cell cancer or head and neck cancer. A male proportion of about 84% was recorded, with mean age approximately 60 years and range about 23 to 90.

Germline CDR1 SGDLS, CDR2 YYNGEE. The V and J ends lost 0 bases and 3 bases respectively, with 15 bases between them. The CDR3 sequence is 17 residues long. Study-wide results and limits: It was not determined which antigens were specifically recognized by the peripheral T cells that had undergone clonal expansion.

TCRdb's copy holds only in-frame clones and misses some; the assay was immunoSEQ multiplex PCR. The table shows about 71,000 clones, with approximately 94% occurring only once. The material was CD4+ or CD8+ T cells sorted from blood, obtained in a trial of the OX40 agonist ivuxolimab. This chain joins TRBV9 and TRBJ2-2; D tentatively fits TRBD1 or TRBD2 (5 bases each). This TCR came from an adult with an advanced solid tumor such as melanoma, head and neck, liver or kidney cancer. The CDR3 DNA is TGTGCCAGCAGCGTAGCCTCAGGGAGTATAGACACCGGGGAGCTGTTTTTT. Protein sequence: CASSVASGSIDTGELFF.